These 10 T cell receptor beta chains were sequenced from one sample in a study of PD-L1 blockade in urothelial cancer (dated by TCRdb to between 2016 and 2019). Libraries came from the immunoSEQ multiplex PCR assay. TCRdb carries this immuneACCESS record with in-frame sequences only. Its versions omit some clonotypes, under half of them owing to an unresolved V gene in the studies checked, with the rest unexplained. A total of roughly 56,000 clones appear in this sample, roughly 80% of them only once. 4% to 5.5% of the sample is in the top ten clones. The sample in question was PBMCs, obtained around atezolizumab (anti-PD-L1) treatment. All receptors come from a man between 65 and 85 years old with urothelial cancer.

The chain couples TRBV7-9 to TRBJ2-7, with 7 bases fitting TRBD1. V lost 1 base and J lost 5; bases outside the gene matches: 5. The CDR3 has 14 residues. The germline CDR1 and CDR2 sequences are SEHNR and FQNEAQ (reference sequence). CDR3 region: CASSLGQGTNEQYF. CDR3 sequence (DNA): TGTGCCAGCAGCTTAGGACAGGGTACGAACGAGCAGTACTTC.

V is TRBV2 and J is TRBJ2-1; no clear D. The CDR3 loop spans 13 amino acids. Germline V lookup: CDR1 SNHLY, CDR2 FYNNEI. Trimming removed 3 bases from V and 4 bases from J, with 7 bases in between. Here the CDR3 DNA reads TGTGCCAGCAGTGATGACGGGTACAATGAGCAGTTCTTC. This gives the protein CASSDDGYNEQFF. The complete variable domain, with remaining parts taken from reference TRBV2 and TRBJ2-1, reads EPEVTQTPSHQVTQMGQEVILRCVPISNHLYFYWYRQILGQKVEFLVSFYNNEISEKSEIFDDQFSVERPDGSNFTLKIRSTKLEDSAMYFCASSDDGYNEQFFGPGTRLTVL.

CDR3 loop: CASSVFLGGAGNTIYF. CDR3 DNA sequence: TGTGCCAGCAGCGTATTTCTGGGAGGGGCTGGAAACACCATATATTTT. This sequence joins TRBV9 and TRBJ1-3; D possibly corresponds to TRBD1 (5 bases). Germline loops: CDR1 SGDLS, CDR2 YYNGEE. V was clipped by 1 base and J by 2 bases, with 13 bases between them. The CDR3 runs 16 residues.

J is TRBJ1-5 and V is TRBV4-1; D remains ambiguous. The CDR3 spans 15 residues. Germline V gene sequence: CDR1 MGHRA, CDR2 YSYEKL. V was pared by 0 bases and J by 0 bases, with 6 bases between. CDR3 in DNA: TGCGCCAGCAGCCAAGATCCTTATAGCAATCAGCCCCAGCATTTT. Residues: CASSQDPYSNQPQHF.

The DNA for the CDR3 is TGTGCCAGCAGCCAGGGAGTAGTGGGACACAATCAGCCCCAGCATTTT. This encodes CASSQGVVGHNQPQHF. The J gene is TRBJ1-5, the V gene TRBV4-2; weak D call: TRBD1 (6 bases). The V gene's germline CDR1 is LGHNA and CDR2 YNFKEQ. This CDR3 spans 16 amino acids. The V end was cut by 3 bases, the J end by 3 bases, with 15 bases between.

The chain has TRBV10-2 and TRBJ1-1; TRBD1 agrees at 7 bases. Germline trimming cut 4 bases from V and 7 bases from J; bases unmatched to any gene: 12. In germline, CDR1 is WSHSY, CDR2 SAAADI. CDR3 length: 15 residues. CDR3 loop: CASSGTIRGADEAFF. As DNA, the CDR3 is TGCGCCAGCAGTGGTACTATCAGGGGGGCGGATGAAGCTTTCTTT.

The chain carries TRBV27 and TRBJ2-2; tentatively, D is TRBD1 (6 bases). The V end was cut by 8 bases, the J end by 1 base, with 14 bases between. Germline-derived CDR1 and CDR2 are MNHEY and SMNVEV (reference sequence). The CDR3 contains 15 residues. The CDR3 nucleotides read TGTGCCAGCCCGAAGGGGGAACGGAACACCGGGGAGCTGTTTTTT. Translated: CASPKGERNTGELFF.

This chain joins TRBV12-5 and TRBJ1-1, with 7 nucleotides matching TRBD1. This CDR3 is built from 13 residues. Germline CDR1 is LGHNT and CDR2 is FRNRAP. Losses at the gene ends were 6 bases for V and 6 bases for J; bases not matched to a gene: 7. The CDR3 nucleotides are TGTGCTAGTGGGTGGGACAGAATAGCTGAAGCTTTCTTT. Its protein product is CASGWDRIAEAFF.

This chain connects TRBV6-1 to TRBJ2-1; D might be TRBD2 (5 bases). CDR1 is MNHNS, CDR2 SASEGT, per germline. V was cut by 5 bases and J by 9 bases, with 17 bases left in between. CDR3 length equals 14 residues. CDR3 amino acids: CASSTLGSDSEQFF. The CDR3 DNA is TGTGCCAGCAGTACCCTGGGTAGCGATAGTGAGCAGTTCTTC.

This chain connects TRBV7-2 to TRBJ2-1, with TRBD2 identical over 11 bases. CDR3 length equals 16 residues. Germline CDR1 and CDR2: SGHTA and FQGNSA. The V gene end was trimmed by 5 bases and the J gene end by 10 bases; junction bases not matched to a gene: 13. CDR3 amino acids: CASSITSGSGLGEQFF. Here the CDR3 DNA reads TGTGCCAGCAGCATCACTAGCGGGAGTGGGTTGGGGGAGCAGTTCTTC.